The clone carrying this T cell receptor beta chain was counted once. The antigen is undetermined. The data were taken from a study of cytomegalovirus exposure and HLA in healthy donors. About the research overall: Previous work identified 95 million to 140 million unique TCR beta sequences from around 180 million T cells. The study's findings and limits: Per a later analysis, roughly 17,000 TCR beta sequences showed association with HLA alleles at 0.05 false discovery rate. Accurate prediction of HLA-A and HLA-B alleles (for most subjects) was reportedly achieved from TCR beta sequences.

The CDR3 runs 15 residues. The V segment lost 2 bases and the J segment 3 bases; nucleotides outside the gene matches: 1. Germline V gives CDR1 MNHNY, CDR2 SVGAGI (reference sequence). PCR was performed using 60 Vbeta and 13 Jbeta primers. Generated by immunoSEQ multiplex PCR, the TCRdb table keeps only in-frame clones and is missing some. Of about 180,000 clones listed, less than 90% are singletons. The receptor was derived from a girl between 5 and 17 years old in good health and CMV-seropositive. Sequencing was done on a sample of PBMCs. V and J are TRBV6-6 and TRBJ1-5, with TRBD1 matching 10 bases. CDR3 loop: CASSYGTGVNQPQHF. The CDR3 coding sequence is TGTGCCAGCAGTTACGGGACAGGGGTCAATCAGCCCCAGCATTTT.